These 21 T cell receptor beta chains were sequenced from one sample in a study of cytomegalovirus exposure and HLA in healthy donors. Both 60 Vbeta primers and 13 Jbeta primers went into the PCR. Clones were sequenced by immunoSEQ multiplex PCR, and TCRdb holds only the in-frame ones, with some missing. The sample includes 130,000 to 150,000 clones, approximately 80% of them seen just once. Sequences were obtained from PBMCs. These receptors all stem from a woman aged 18-35 years in good health and CMV-seropositive.

The V and J genes are TRBV27 and TRBJ2-3; 11 bases line up with TRBD1. The CDR3 has 16 amino acids. V was clipped by 5 bases and J by 6 bases; unmatched bases: 10. CDR1 is MNHEY and CDR2 is SMNVEV in the germline V gene (reference sequence). In DNA form, the CDR3 reads TGTGCCAGCAGTCTTGGGACAGGGGGGCGTGATGATACGCAGTATTTT. It specifies CASSLGTGGRDDTQYF.

The chain has TRBV30 and TRBJ1-2; tentative D call: TRBD1 (6 bases). V was pared by 3 bases and J by 7 bases, with 15 bases between. CDR3 length: 13 residues. From germline, CDR1 is GTSNPN and CDR2 SVGIG (reference sequence). In DNA, the CDR3 is TGTGCCTGGAGCGAGCAGGGGTTAGGTGGCTACACCTTC. It specifies CAWSEQGLGGYTF.

This chain uses TRBV5-4 with TRBJ2-1; 7 positions agree with TRBD2. Trimming took 1 base from V and 10 from J; bases not matched to a gene: 2. Germline lookup yields CDR1 SGHNT and CDR2 YYREEE (reference sequence). The CDR3 spans 12 residues. The CDR3 region is CASSLTSAEQFF. The CDR3 coding sequence is TGTGCCAGCAGCTTGACTAGCGCCGAGCAGTTCTTC.

The chain links TRBV4-1 to TRBJ2-5; 8 bases map to TRBD2. The CDR3 has 19 amino acids. V trimming: 0 bases; J trimming: 4 bases; junction bases outside the gene matches: 16. The germline CDR1 and CDR2 sequences are MGHRA and YSYEKL. The CDR3 region has the DNA TGCGCCAGCAGCCAAGATCCCCAAGTTGGCGGGGGGATTAGAGAGACCCAGTACTTC. Residues: CASSQDPQVGGGIRETQYF.

This rearrangement joins TRBV5-1 to TRBJ1-1; D is undetermined. CDR1 and CDR2 from the germline V gene are SGHRS and YFSETQ. V lost 0 bases and J 0 bases, leaving 18 bases between the germline ends. CDR3 length: 18 amino acids. The CDR3 DNA sequence: TGCGCCAGCAGCTTGGCCCGGTCGGGATCCTACATGAACACTGAAGCTTTCTTT. Its translation is CASSLARSGSYMNTEAFF. Using reference TRBV5-1 and TRBJ1-1 for the parts outside the CDR3, the full variable domain is KAGVTQTPRYLIKTRGQQVTLSCSPISGHRSVSWYQQTPGQGLQFLFEYFSETQRNKGNFPGRFSGRQFSNSRSEMNVSTLELGDSALYLCASSLARSGSYMNTEAFFGQGTRLTVV.

The chain links TRBV30 to TRBJ1-1, with unresolved D. V was trimmed by 3 bases and J by 1 base, leaving 9 bases between them. The CDR3 contains 13 residues. Germline CDR1 GTSNPN, CDR2 SVGIG (reference sequence). The CDR3 sequence is CAWRFIPNTEAFF. For the CDR3, the DNA is TGTGCCTGGAGGTTTATCCCGAACACTGAAGCTTTCTTT.

V is TRBV19 and J is TRBJ1-1; 9 positions agree with TRBD1. Germline V gene data show CDR1 as LNHDA and CDR2 as SQIVND (reference sequence). The CDR3 is 16 amino acids. Losses at the gene ends were 6 bases for V and 1 base for J; bases not matched to a gene: 9. This CDR3 reads CASRHEPGQGNTEAFF. The CDR3 DNA follows: TGTGCCAGTAGACATGAACCGGGACAGGGGAACACTGAAGCTTTCTTT.

CDR3 coding DNA: TGTGCCAGCAGTCCCGGGACAGCTGGACATGAAAAACTGTTTTTT. It encodes CASSPGTAGHEKLFF. This rearrangement joins TRBV27 to TRBJ1-4, with TRBD1 identical over 7 bases. Germline trimming cut 5 bases from V and 6 bases from J; bases unmatched to any gene: 9. The CDR3 has 15 residues. Looked up from germline, CDR1 is MNHEY and CDR2 is SMNVEV (reference sequence).

The chain is built from TRBV28 and TRBJ1-1; D possibly corresponds to TRBD1 (5 bases). The CDR3 is 13 residues long. Trimming shortened V by 2 bases and J by 4 bases, and 8 bases separated the two germline ends. Germline CDR1 MDHEN, CDR2 SYDVKM. CDR3: CASSLVGPTEAFF. CDR3 sequence (DNA): TGTGCCAGCAGTTTAGTGGGGCCCACTGAAGCTTTCTTT.

This clone was detected only a few times. The chain uses TRBV5-6 and TRBJ1-4; no clear D gene. V was shortened by 4 bases and J by 8 bases, with 18 bases between the two germline ends. Germline loops: CDR1 SGHDT, CDR2 YYEEEE. The CDR3 length is 15 residues. CDR3 in DNA: TGTGCCAGCAGCCTCGGACGGGGTAGCATGGAAAAACTGTTTTTT. It yields the protein CASSLGRGSMEKLFF.

The J gene is TRBJ1-6, the V gene TRBV10-2, with 9 positions matching TRBD1. The CDR3 sequence is 15 residues long. Per germline, CDR1 WSHSY and CDR2 SAAADI. V trimming: 8 bases; J trimming: 10 bases; junction bases outside the gene matches: 12. The CDR3 DNA is TGCGCCAGCGTCAATCCGGGACAGGGCTCCTCACCCCTCCACTTT. This translates into CASVNPGQGSSPLHF.

This clone has only a few counts. The rearrangement joins TRBV9 to TRBJ1-1, with 8 bases matching TRBD1. CDR1 SGDLS and CDR2 YYNGEE come from the germline V gene. The ends lost 0 bases at V and 3 bases at J; junction bases unmatched: 4. CDR3 length: 15 amino acids. CDR3 DNA: TGTGCCAGCAGCGTAGACGGACAGGGATACACTGAAGCTTTCTTT. Protein product: CASSVDGQGYTEAFF.

The chain carries TRBV7-9 and TRBJ2-5; D ambiguous. CDR3 length equals 15 residues. V lost 4 bases, J lost 2 bases, and 14 bases lay in between. From germline, CDR1 is SEHNR and CDR2 FQNEAQ (reference sequence). The CDR3 DNA is TGTGCCAGCAGCTCGGTGTCAGGCAGGCAAGAGACCCAGTACTTC. Translation gives CASSSVSGRQETQYF.

J is TRBJ1-1 and V is TRBV7-9; the D is unclear. Germline CDR1 and CDR2: SEHNR and FQNEAQ (reference sequence). The V and J ends lost 0 bases and 1 base respectively, with 3 bases between them. CDR3 length: 13 amino acids. The CDR3 region has the DNA TGTGCCAGCAGCTTAGCCCAGAACACTGAAGCTTTCTTT. This sequence encodes CASSLAQNTEAFF. The variable domain in full, completed from reference TRBV7-9 and TRBJ1-1, reads DTGVSQNPRHKITKRGQNVTFRCDPISEHNRLYWYRQTLGQGPEFLTYFQNEAQLEKSRLLSDRFSAERPKGSFSTLEIQRTEQGDSAMYLCASSLAQNTEAFFGQGTRLTVV.

With regard to this clone: The junction does not match germline at one end; this may be a read error. The rearrangement joins TRBV5-1 to TRBJ2-2, with a weak D call TRBD1 (6 bases). CDR3 size: 12 residues. CDR1 and CDR2 (germline): SGHRS, YFSETQ. In DNA form, the CDR3 reads TGCGCCAGCAGATTGGACAGCGGGGAGCTGTTTTTT. Amino acids: CASRLDSGELFF.

This clone was seen a handful of times. The genes are TRBV7-8 and TRBJ1-5, with D unresolved. The CDR3 has 15 amino acids. Germline V lookup: CDR1 SGHVS, CDR2 FQNEAQ. Trimming pared 0 bases from V and 6 bases from J, leaving 12 bases between. Here the CDR3 reads CASSLAPLGGQPQHF. The CDR3, as DNA: TGTGCCAGCAGCTTAGCGCCTCTTGGAGGTCAGCCCCAGCATTTT.

This clone was counted between two and nine times. The chain uses TRBV9 and TRBJ2-3; D uncertain. The germline gives CDR1 SGDLS, CDR2 YYNGEE. V dropped 0 bases and J dropped 4 bases, with 15 bases sitting between them. The CDR3 has 16 residues. The CDR3 nucleotides read TGTGCCAGCAGCGTAGTCGCCTCCACCGGAGCAGATACGCAGTATTTT. It translates to CASSVVASTGADTQYF.

The V and J genes are TRBV28 and TRBJ1-1, with 7 positions matching TRBD1. V gave up 5 bases and J gave up 0 bases; unmatched junction bases: 3. The CDR3 covers 14 residues. Germline V gene lookup returns CDR1 MDHEN and CDR2 SYDVKM. CDR3 sequence (DNA): TGTGCCAGCAGTAGGGGGCTTTTGAACACTGAAGCTTTCTTT. Protein product: CASSRGLLNTEAFF.

The rearrangement links TRBV19 to TRBJ1-2, with D possibly TRBD1 on 5 matching bases. This CDR3 has 14 residues. The germline V gene encodes CDR1 LNHDA and CDR2 SQIVND (reference sequence). V shed 8 bases and J shed 4 bases, with 17 bases lying between them. The CDR3 sequence is CASFDQGGIYGYTF. As DNA, the CDR3 is TGTGCCAGTTTCGACCAGGGAGGGATCTATGGCTACACCTTC.

The genes are TRBV25-1 and TRBJ1-2, with 8 bases identical to TRBD1. The V gene's germline CDR1 is MGHDK and CDR2 SYGVNS. Trimming removed 7 bases from V and 6 bases from J; junction bases left unmatched: 7. This CDR3 is 13 amino acids long. DNA of the CDR3: TGTGCCAGCAAAGGACAGGGTAGCCATGGCTACACCTTC. This sequence encodes CASKGQGSHGYTF.

Turning to this clone: The identical CDR3 is also encoded by other nucleotide sequences in the sample. V gene TRBV6-5 combines with J gene TRBJ1-1; tentative D call: TRBD1 (6 bases). This CDR3 region has 16 residues. V dropped 3 bases and J dropped 1 base, with 15 bases sitting between them. CDR1 and CDR2 from the germline V gene are MNHEY and SVGAGI. The CDR3 DNA reads as TGTGCCAGCAGTTATAGGGTTGGGACACCGAACACTGAAGCTTTCTTT. It translates to CASSYRVGTPNTEAFF.